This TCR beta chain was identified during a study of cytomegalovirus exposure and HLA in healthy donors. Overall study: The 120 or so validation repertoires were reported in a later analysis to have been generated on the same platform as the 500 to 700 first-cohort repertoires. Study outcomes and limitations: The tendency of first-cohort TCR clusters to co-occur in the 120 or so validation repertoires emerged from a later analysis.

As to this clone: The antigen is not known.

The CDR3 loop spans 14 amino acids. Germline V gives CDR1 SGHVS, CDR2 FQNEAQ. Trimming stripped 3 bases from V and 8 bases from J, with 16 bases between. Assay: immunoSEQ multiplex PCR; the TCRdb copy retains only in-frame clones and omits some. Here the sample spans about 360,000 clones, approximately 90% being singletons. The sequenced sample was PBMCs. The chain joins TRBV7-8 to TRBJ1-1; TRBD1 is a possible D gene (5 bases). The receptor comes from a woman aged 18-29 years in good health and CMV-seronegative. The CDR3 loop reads CASSFFYGRGEAFF. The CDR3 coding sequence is TGTGCCAGCAGCTTTTTCTACGGTCGGGGGGAAGCTTTCTTT.